These 9 T cell receptor beta chains came from one sample sequenced in a study of vaccination and CD4 T cells after COVID-19. Which antigens these TCRs recognize remains unknown. Scientists ran DNA taken from cultured CD4+ T cells through the Oncomine TCR Beta short-read assay for sequencing. TCRdb called the PCR reads again in MiXCR, with one record for every CDR3 protein. The sample contains 11,000 to 15,000 distinct CDR3 sequences, around 60% of which appear only once. Described treatment: approximately 11-day PBMC culture with coronavirus spike peptide pools or control peptides (ViraFEST assay). Sequencing was performed on CD4+ T cells from blood, cultured in vitro. The receptor source for this set is a human donor who had recovered from COVID-19.

The genes are TRBV6-1 and TRBJ2-7; TRBD1 matches at 8 bases. The CDR3 consists of 14 residues. Germline V gives CDR1 MNHNS, CDR2 SASEGT. The V gene end was trimmed by 6 bases and the J gene end by 2 bases; junction bases not matched to a gene: 6. The chain's CDR3 is CASRSGTGTYEQYF. CDR3 DNA sequence: TGTGCCAGCAGATCCGGGACAGGCACCTACGAGCAGTACTTC.

The rearrangement uses TRBV5-1 and TRBJ2-3; D perhaps matches TRBD2 (6 bases). The CDR3 length is 15 residues. The ends were cut back, 4 bases at V and 0 bases at J, with 12 bases in the middle. The germline V gene encodes CDR1 SGHRS and CDR2 YFSETQ. CDR3 in amino acids: CASSAGGWSTDTQYF. CDR3 bases: TGCGCCAGCAGCGCTGGGGGGTGGAGCACAGATACGCAGTATTTT.

This clonotype was found a few times. J is TRBJ1-1 and V is TRBV27, with D unresolved. CDR3 length equals 13 residues. V was clipped by 2 bases and J by 1 base, with 5 bases between them. Germline-derived CDR1 and CDR2 are MNHEY and SMNVEV (reference sequence). The CDR3 protein is CASSLTANTEAFF. The CDR3, as DNA: TGTGCCAGCAGTTTAACAGCGAACACTGAAGCTTTCTTT.

This clonotype appeared once. The rearrangement uses TRBV12-3 or TRBV12-4 and TRBJ1-5; D call uncertain. CDR3 size: 15 residues. V was pared by 2 bases and J by 0 bases, with 8 bases between. CDR3 DNA sequence: TGTGCCAGCAGTTTAAAGCCGTATAGCAATCAGCCCCAGCATTTT. Translating it yields CASSLKPYSNQPQHF.

This clonotype was seen just once. The V gene is TRBV15, the J gene TRBJ1-1, with D possibly being TRBD1 (6 bases). Trimming cost V 1 base and J 13 bases, with 16 bases left between them. The V gene's germline CDR1 is LNHNV and CDR2 YYDKDF (reference sequence). The CDR3 sequence is 13 residues long. The CDR3 protein is CATSRGWNQGHFF. The CDR3 coding sequence is TGTGCCACCAGCAGAGGATGGAACCAGGGGCATTTCTTT.

This sequence joins TRBV19 and TRBJ1-1; perhaps TRBD1 as D (5 bases). Looked up from germline, CDR1 is LNHDA and CDR2 is SQIVND (reference sequence). The CDR3 covers 15 residues. V dropped 5 bases and J dropped 1 base, with 14 bases sitting between them. The CDR3 region has the DNA TGTGCCAGTAGTCCTCGTTACGGGGGGAACACTGAAGCTTTCTTT. Protein product: CASSPRYGGNTEAFF. Full variable domain (remainder filled in from reference TRBV19 and TRBJ1-1): DGGITQSPKYLFRKEGQNVTLSCEQNLNHDAMYWYRQDPGQGLRLIYYSQIVNDFQKGDIAEGYSVSREKKESFPLTVTSAQKNPTAFYLCASSPRYGGNTEAFFGQGTRLTVV.

This clonotype has only a few counts. The V and J genes are TRBV27 and TRBJ2-7, with no clear D. The ends were cut back, 6 bases at V and 0 bases at J, with 15 bases in the middle. Germline V gene lookup returns CDR1 MNHEY and CDR2 SMNVEV (reference sequence). This CDR3 comprises 15 residues. CDR3: CASSLHYGSSYEQYF. The CDR3 DNA reads as TGTGCCAGCAGCCTTCATTACGGGTCCTCCTACGAGCAGTACTTC.

Only a few counts were recorded for this clonotype. Its ends do not fully match the called genes, so a read error is possible. The J gene is TRBJ2-2, the V gene TRBV7-7; D ambiguous. The CDR3 is 14 amino acids. Germline CDR1 is SSHAT and CDR2 is FNYEAQ (reference sequence). CDR3 nucleotides: TGTGCTAGCAGCTTAGCAGAGAACACCGGGGAGCTGTTTTTT. Translating it yields CASSLAENTGELFF. The full variable domain, completed using reference TRBV7-7 and TRBJ2-2, is GAGVSQSPRYKVTKRGQDVTLRCDPISSHATLYWYQQALGQGPEFLTYFNYEAQPDKSGLPSDRFSAERPEGSISTLTIQRTEQRDSAMYRCASSLAENTGELFFGEGSRLTVL.

In its sample, this clonotype was seen a few times. V usage is TRBV7-6 and J usage is TRBJ2-3; no definite D call. Trimming took 1 base from V and 8 from J, leaving 16 bases between them. From germline, CDR1 is SGHVS and CDR2 FNYEAQ. The CDR3 contains 15 residues. CDR3 DNA: TGTGCCAGCAGCTTAGACGGGCCCCGGTTCAGTACGCAGTATTTT. Its translation: CASSLDGPRFSTQYF.